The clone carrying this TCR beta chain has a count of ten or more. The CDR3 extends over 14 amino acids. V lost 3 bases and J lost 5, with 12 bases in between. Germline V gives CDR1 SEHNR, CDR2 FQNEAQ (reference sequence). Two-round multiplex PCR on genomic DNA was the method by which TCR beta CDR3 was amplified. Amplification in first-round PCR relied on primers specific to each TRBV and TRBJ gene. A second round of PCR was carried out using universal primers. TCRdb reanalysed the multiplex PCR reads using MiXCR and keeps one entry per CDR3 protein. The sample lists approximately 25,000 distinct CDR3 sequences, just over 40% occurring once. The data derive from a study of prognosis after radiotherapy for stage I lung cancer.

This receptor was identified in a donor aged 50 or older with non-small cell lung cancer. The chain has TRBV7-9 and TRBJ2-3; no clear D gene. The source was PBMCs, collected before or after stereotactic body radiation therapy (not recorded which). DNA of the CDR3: TGTGCCAGCAGCTTTGGAGAACTACGAGATACGCAGTATTTT. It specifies CASSFGELRDTQYF.